This TCR beta chain was found in a study of blood T cell repertoires in COVID-19. In the study overall: From T cells, B-cell-depleted T cells, or PBMCs came the material, which was cDNA or gDNA.

The protocol was immunoSEQ multiplex PCR, while the TCRdb copy is restricted to in-frame clones and leaves out a portion. Among 120,000 or so clones, 88% were seen once, and the ten largest hold around 7.3%. CDR1 SGHNT and CDR2 YENEEA come from the germline V gene. V dropped 2 bases and J dropped 4 bases, with 11 bases sitting between them. CDR3 length: 15 residues. The sample consisted of peripheral blood. The TCR was taken from a man in his forties or fifties with acute or convalescent COVID-19. The rearrangement uses TRBV11-3 and TRBJ2-2; D may be TRBD2 (7 bases). CDR3 protein: CASSLREGGTGELFF. For the CDR3, the DNA is TGTGCCAGCAGCTTAAGGGAGGGGGGCACCGGGGAGCTGTTTTTT.